The T cell receptor (beta chain) described here comes from a study of blood T cell repertoires in COVID-19. Study-wide background: Researchers got acute and convalescent COVID-19 samples from the United States, Italy and Spain. Sources were T cells, B-cell-depleted T cells, or PBMCs; the material itself was cDNA or gDNA.

The germline CDR1 and CDR2 sequences are SGHNT and YYREEE (reference sequence). The CDR3 covers 15 residues. V shed 1 base and J 6 bases; nucleotides not matched to a gene: 2. The assay was immunoSEQ multiplex PCR, and TCRdb's table has in-frame clones only and misses some. The table has about 180,000 clones, more than 80% seen once. The receptor was derived from a human donor in a cohort sampled during active COVID-19. V usage is TRBV5-4 and J usage is TRBJ2-1; 12 bases align to TRBD2. The specimen sequenced was peripheral blood. In nucleotides, the CDR3 is TGTGCCAGCAGCTTGCCTAGCGGGGGGGCCAATGAGCAGTTCTTC. It is translated as CASSLPSGGANEQFF.